This T cell receptor (beta chain) is drawn from a study of OX40 agonist ivuxolimab in advanced cancers. The germline gives CDR1 KGHSH, CDR2 LQKENI. V lost 3 bases to trimming and J lost 6 bases, with 12 bases between them. The CDR3 sequence is 14 residues long. Assay used: immunoSEQ multiplex PCR; TCRdb lists only in-frame clones, some missing. The top ten hold roughly a tenth of the sample, which has roughly 65,000 clones, about 84% seen once. The chain uses TRBV18 and TRBJ2-1; D assignment may be TRBD1 or TRBD2 (5 bases each). The clonotype comes from an adult with an advanced solid tumor such as melanoma, head and neck, liver or kidney cancer. Here the sequenced sample was CD4+ or CD8+ T cells sorted from blood, taken in a trial of the OX40 agonist ivuxolimab. The CDR3: CASSPVRGANEQFF. The CDR3 DNA sequence: TGTGCCAGCTCACCCGTGCGAGGGGCCAATGAGCAGTTCTTC.